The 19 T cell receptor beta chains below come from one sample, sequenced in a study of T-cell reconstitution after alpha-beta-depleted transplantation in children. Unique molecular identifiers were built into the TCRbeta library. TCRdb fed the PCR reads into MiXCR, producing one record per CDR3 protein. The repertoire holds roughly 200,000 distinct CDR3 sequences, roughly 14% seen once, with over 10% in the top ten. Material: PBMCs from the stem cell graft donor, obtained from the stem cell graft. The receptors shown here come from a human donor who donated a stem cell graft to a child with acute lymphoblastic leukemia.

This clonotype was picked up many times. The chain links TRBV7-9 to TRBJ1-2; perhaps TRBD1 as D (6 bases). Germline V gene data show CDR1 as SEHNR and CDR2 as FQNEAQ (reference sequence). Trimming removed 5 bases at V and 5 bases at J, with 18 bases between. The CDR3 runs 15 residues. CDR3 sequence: CASSLKRGGNYGYTF. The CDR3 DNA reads TGTGCCAGCAGCCTCAAAAGGGGGGGAAATTATGGCTACACCTTC.

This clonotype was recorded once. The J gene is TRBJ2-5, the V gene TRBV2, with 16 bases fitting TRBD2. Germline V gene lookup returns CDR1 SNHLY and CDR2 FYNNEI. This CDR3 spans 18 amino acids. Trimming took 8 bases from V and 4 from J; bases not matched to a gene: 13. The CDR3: CASRTGTSGRASGETQYF. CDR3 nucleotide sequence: TGTGCCAGCCGCACGGGGACTAGCGGGAGGGCCAGCGGAGAGACCCAGTACTTC. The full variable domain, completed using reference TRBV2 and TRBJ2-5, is EPEVTQTPSHQVTQMGQEVILRCVPISNHLYFYWYRQILGQKVEFLVSFYNNEISEKSEIFDDQFSVERPDGSNFTLKIRSTKLEDSAMYFCASRTGTSGRASGETQYFGPGTRLLVL.

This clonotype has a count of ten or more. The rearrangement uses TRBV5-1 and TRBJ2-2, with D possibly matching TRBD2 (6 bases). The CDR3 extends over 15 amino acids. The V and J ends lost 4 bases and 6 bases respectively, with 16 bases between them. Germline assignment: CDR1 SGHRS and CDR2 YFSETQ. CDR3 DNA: TGCGCCAGCAGCGTGACTAGTACGGGGGCCGGGGAGCTGTTTTTT. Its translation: CASSVTSTGAGELFF.

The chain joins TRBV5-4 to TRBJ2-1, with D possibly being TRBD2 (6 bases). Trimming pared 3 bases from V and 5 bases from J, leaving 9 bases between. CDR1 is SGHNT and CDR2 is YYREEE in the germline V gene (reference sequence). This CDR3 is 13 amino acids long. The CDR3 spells CASSSGVDNEQFF. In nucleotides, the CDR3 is TGTGCCAGCAGCTCGGGGGTTGACAATGAGCAGTTCTTC.

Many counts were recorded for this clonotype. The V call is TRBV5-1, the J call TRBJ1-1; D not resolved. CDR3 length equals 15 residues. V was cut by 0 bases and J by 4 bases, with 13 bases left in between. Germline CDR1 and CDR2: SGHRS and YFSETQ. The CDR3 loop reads CASSLDLGSATEAFF. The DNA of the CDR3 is TGCGCCAGCAGCTTGGACCTGGGTTCGGCCACTGAAGCTTTCTTT.

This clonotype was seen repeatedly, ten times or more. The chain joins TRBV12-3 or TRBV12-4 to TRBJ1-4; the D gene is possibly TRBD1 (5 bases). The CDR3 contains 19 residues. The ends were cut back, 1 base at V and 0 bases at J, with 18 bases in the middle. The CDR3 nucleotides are TGTGCCAGCAGTTTAGAAGGACATGGGCCAGAAGCAACTAATGAAAAACTGTTTTTT. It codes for CASSLEGHGPEATNEKLFF.

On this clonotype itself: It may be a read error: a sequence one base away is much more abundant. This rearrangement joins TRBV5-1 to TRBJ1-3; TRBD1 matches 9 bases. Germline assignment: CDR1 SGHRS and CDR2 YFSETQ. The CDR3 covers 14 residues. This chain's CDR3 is CASSLTTGTGWGDF. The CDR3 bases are TGCGCCAGCAGCTTAACCACCGGGACAGGGTGGGGAGATTTT.

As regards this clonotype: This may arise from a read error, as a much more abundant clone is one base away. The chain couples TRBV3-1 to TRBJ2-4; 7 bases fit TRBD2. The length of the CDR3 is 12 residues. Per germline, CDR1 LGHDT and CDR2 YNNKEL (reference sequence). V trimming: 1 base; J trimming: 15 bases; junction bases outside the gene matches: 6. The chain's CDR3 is CASSQGEGRTYF. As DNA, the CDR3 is TGTGCCAGCAGCCAAGGGGAGGGTCGAACGTACTTC.

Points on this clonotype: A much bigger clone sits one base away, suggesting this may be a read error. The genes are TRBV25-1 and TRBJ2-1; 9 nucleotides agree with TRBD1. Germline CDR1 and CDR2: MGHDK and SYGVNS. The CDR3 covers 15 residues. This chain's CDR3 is CPSSVGDRASNEQFF. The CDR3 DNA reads TGTCCCAGCAGTGTAGGGGACAGGGCGAGCAATGAGCAGTTCTTC.

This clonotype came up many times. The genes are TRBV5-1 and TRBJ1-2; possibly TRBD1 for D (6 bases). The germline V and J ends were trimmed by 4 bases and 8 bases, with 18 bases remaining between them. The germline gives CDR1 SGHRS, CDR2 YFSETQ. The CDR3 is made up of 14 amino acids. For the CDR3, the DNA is TGCGCCAGCAGCCTGGAGGGGGATTCACGGGGCTACACCTTC. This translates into CASSLEGDSRGYTF. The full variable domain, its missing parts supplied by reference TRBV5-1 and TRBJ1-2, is KAGVTQTPRYLIKTRGQQVTLSCSPISGHRSVSWYQQTPGQGLQFLFEYFSETQRNKGNFPGRFSGRQFSNSRSEMNVSTLELGDSALYLCASSLEGDSRGYTFGSGTRLTVV.

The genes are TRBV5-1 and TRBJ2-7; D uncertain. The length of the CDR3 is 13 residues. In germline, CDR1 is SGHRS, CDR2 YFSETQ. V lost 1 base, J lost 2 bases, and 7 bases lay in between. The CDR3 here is CASSLRVPYEQYF. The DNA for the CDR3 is TGCGCCAGCAGCTTGAGGGTTCCCTACGAGCAGTACTTC. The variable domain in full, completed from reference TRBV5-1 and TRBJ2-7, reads KAGVTQTPRYLIKTRGQQVTLSCSPISGHRSVSWYQQTPGQGLQFLFEYFSETQRNKGNFPGRFSGRQFSNSRSEMNVSTLELGDSALYLCASSLRVPYEQYFGPGTRLTVT.

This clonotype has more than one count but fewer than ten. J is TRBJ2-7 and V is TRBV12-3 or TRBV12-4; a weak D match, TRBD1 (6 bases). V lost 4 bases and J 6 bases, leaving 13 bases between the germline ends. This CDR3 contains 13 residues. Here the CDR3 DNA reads TGTGCCAGCAGTTCACCTTTAGGGGGCGAGCAGTACTTC. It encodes CASSSPLGGEQYF.

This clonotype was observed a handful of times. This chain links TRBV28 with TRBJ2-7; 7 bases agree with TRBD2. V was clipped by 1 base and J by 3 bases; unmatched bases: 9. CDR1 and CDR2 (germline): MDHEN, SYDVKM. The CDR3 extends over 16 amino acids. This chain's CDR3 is CASSLFGASGLYEQYF. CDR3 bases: TGTGCCAGCAGTTTATTTGGCGCTAGCGGACTCTACGAGCAGTACTTC.

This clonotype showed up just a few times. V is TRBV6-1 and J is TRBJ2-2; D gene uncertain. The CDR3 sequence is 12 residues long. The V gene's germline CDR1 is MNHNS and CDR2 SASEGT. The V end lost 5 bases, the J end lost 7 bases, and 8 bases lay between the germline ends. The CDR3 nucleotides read TGTGCCAGCAGTTTGACCGTCGGGGAGCTGTTTTTT. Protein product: CASSLTVGELFF.

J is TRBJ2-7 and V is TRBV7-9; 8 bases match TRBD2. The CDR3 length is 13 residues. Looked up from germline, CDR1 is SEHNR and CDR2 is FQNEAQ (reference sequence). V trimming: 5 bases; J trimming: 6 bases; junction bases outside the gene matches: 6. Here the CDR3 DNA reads TGTGCCAGCAGCCTTGGGACTAGACGCGAGCAGTACTTC. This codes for CASSLGTRREQYF.

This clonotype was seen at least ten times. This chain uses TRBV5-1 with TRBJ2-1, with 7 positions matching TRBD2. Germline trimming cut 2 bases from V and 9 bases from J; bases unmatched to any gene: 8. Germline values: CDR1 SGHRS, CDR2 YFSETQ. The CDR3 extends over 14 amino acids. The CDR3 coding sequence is TGCGCCAGCAGCTTAGGACTAGATTCTGGTGAGCAGTTCTTC. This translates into CASSLGLDSGEQFF.

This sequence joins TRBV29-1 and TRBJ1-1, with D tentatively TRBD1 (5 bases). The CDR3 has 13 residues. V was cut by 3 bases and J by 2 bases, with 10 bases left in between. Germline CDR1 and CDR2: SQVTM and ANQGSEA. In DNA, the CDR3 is TGCAGCGTTGAGCAGGGATCCAACACTGAAGCTTTCTTT. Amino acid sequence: CSVEQGSNTEAFF.

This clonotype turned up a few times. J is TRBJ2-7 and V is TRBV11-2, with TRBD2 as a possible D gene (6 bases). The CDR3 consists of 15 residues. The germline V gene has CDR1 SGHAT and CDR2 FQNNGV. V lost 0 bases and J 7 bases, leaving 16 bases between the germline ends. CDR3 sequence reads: CASSLDRVPGREQYF. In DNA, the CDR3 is TGTGCCAGCAGCTTAGATCGGGTTCCAGGGAGGGAGCAGTACTTC.

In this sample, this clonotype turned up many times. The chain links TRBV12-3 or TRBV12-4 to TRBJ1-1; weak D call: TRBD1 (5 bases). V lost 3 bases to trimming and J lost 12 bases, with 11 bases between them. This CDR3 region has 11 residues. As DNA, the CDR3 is TGTGCCAGCAGTTTGGATCGGGGCCCTTTCTTT. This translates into CASSLDRGPFF.